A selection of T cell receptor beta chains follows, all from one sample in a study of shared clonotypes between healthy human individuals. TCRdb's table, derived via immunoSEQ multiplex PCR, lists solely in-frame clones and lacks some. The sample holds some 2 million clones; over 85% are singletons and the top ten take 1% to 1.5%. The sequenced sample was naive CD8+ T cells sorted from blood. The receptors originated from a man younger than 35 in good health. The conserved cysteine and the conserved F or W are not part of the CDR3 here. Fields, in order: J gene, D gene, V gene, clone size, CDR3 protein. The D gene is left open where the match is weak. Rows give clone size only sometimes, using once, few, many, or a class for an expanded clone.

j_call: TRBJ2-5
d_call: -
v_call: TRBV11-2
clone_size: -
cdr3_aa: ASSLDGDEQETQY

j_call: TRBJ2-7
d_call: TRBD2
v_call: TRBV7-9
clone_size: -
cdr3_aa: ASSPRTSGSYEQY

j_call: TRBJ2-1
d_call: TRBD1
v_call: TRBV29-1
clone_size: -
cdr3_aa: SVDEGTVYNEQF

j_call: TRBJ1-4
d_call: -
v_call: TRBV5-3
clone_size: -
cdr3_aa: ARSPKRGVWDNEKLF

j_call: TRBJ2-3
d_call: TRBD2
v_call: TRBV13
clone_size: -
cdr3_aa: ASSAGGTSETDTQY

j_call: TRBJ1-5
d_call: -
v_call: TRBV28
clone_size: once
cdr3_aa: ASSLLDGGADQPQH

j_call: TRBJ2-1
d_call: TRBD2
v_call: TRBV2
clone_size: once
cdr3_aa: ASTLLPGTSGRWNEQF

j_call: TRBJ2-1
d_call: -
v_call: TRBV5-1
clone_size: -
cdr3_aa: ASSLGGEQF

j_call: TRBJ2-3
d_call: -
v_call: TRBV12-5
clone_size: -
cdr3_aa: ASAIGTITDTQY

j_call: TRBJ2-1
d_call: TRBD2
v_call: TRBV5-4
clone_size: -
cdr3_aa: ASSFRLAGEFEQF

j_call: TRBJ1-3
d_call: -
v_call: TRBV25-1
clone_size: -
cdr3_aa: AAPWVFGNTIY

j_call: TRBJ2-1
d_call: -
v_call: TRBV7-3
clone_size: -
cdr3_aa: ASSLESPNEQF

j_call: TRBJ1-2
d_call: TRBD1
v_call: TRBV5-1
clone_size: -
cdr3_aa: ASSMGTGSRDYGYT

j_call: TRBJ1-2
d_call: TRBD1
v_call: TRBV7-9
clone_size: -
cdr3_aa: ASSADPGGQGELIYGYT

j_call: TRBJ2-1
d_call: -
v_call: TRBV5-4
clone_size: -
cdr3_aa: ASSLMTGNEQF

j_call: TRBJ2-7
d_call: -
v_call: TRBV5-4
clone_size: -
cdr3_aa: ASSRGTAYEQY

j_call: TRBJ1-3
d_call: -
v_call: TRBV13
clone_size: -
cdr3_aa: ASSFPPPGDTIY

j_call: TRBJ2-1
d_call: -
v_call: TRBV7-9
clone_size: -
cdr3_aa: ASSLGVGETNEQF

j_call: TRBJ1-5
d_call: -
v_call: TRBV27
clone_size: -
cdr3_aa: ASSPVYSNQPQH

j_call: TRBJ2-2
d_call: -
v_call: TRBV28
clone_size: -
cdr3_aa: ASRRSVGDPAGELF

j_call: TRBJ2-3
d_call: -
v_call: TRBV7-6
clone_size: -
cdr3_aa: ATPSGFRSTDTQY

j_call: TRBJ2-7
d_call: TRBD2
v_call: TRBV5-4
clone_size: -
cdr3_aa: ASSIGAGSSYEQY

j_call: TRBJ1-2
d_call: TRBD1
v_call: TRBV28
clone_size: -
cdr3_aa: ASTGGYGYT

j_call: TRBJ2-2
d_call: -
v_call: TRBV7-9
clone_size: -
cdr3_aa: ASSLMGAGELF

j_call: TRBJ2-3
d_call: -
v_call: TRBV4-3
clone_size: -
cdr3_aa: ASSQEVAGRATDTQY

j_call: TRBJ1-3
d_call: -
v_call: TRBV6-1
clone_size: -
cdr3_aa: ASSDRAGGNTIY

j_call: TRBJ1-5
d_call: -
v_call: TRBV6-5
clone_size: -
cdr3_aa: ASLGTPSWNQPQH

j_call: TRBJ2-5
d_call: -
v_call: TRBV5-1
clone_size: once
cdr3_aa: ASSLVPGLSYQETQY

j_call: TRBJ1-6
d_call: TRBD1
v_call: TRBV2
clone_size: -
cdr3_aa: ASSDNRDSYDNSPLH

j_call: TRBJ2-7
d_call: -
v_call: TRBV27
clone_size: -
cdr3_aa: ASSFKSGNYEQY

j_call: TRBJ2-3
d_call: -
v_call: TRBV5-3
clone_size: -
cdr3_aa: ARSWRQWAQDTQY

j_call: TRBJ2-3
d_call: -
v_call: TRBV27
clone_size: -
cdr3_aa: ASSLVGGPTDTQY

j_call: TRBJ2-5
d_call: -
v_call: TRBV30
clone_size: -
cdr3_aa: ASSRAGLGETQY

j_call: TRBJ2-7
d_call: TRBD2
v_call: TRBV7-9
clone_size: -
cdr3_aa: ASSRVVGGPGEQY

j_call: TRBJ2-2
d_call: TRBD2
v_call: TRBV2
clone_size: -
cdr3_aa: ASSEQSSGYTRELF

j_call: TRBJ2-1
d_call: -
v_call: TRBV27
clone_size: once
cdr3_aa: ASSFGTSLEQF

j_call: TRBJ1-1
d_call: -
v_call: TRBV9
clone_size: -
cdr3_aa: ASSVGAGSEAF

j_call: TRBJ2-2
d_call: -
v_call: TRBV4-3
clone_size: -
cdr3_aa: ASSQDSGRNTGELF

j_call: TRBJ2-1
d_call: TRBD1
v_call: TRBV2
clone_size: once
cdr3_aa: ASSDWDRGLGYNEQF

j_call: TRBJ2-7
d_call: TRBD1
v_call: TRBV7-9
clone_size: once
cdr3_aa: ASSLPSTGGEQY

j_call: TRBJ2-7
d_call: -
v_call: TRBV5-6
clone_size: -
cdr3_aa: ASSSPSSGYEQY

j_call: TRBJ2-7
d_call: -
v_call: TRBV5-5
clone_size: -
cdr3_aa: ASSWAGLYEQY

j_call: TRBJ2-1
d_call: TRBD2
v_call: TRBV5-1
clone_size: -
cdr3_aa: ASSFLAGAYNEQF

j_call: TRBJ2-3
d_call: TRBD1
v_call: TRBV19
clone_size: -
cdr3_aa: ASSIDTGEGTDTQY

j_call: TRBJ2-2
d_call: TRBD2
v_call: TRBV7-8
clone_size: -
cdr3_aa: ASSPLRSGGAGELF

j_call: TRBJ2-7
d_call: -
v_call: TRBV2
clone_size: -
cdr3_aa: ASSPEAAVTYEQY

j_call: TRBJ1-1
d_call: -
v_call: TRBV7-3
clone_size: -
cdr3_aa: ASSLKGPERDREAF